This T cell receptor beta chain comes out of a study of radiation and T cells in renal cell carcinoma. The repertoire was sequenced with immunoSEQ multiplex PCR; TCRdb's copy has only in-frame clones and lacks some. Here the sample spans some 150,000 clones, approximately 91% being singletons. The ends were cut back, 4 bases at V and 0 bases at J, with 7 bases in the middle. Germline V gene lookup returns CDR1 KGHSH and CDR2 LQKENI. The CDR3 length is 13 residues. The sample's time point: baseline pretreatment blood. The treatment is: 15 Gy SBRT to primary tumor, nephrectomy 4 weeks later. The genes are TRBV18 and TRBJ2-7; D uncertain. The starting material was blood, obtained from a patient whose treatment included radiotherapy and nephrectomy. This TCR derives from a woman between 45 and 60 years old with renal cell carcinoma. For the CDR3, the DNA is TGTGCCAGCTCACAACAGAGCTCCTACGAGCAGTACTTC. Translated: CASSQQSSYEQYF.